Each of the 32 T cell receptor beta chains below was sequenced from the same sample in a study of T cells in Graves' hyperthyroidism and ophthalmopathy. The TCR beta CDR3 regions underwent amplification using RNA transcripts as the source. Initially, a first-round RT-PCR of the TCR CDR3 employed the HTBI primer set. MiXCR, run by TCRdb on the multiplex PCR reads, gives a single entry per CDR3 protein. The data contain 550,000 to 800,000 distinct CDR3 sequences, around 16% of them singletons. The sample comprised blood. These receptors all come from a man aged 45 to 65 with Graves' hyperthyroidism.

The V call is TRBV5-5, the J call TRBJ2-1, with 7 bases that match TRBD2. The germline V gene encodes CDR1 SGHKS and CDR2 YYEKEE (reference sequence). This CDR3 region has 14 residues. V was clipped by 2 bases and J by 5 bases; unmatched bases: 4. DNA for the CDR3: TGTGCCAGCAGCTTCCTAGCGGACCACAATGAGCAGTTCTTC. Translation: CASSFLADHNEQFF. Based on the CDR3 plus reference TRBV5-5 and TRBJ2-1, the full variable domain is DAGVTQSPTHLIKTRGQQVTLRCSPISGHKSVSWYQQVLGQGPQFIFQYYEKEERGRGNFPDRFSARQFPNYSSELNVNALLLGDSALYLCASSFLADHNEQFFGPGTRLTVL.

The chain couples TRBV10-1 to TRBJ2-2, with 7 bases that match TRBD1. From germline, CDR1 is WNHNN and CDR2 SYGVQD (reference sequence). CDR3 length: 15 amino acids. V was pared by 5 bases and J by 0 bases, with 3 bases of the junction left unmatched. In nucleotides, the CDR3 is TGCGCCAGCAGTAAGGGACAGTCGAACACCGGGGAGCTGTTTTTT. It translates to CASSKGQSNTGELFF.

This clonotype has only a few counts. This may be a read error: a much more frequent sequence differs by one nucleotide. This chain links TRBV28 with TRBJ1-6; D perhaps matches TRBD1 (6 bases). CDR3 length: 15 amino acids. Deletions cut 8 bases from V and 7 bases from J, with 18 bases between. Per the germline V gene, CDR1 is MDHEN and CDR2 is SYDVKM. CDR3 in DNA: TGTGCCAGCTTTTCTAGGACAGACACAAATTCACCCCTCCACTTT. Its translation: CASFSRTDTNSPLHF.

This clonotype appeared many times. This rearrangement joins TRBV10-1 to TRBJ2-2; 10 bases map to TRBD2. With 3 bases clipped from V and 4 bases from J, the junction kept 14 bases outside the gene matches. The CDR3 consists of 19 residues. CDR1 and CDR2 from the germline V gene are WNHNN and SYGVQD (reference sequence). CDR3 sequence reads: CASSDLLVAGGEGTGELFF. CDR3 sequence (DNA): TGCGCCAGCAGTGATCTTCTTGTAGCGGGAGGAGAGGGCACCGGGGAGCTGTTTTTT.

This clonotype was detected ten times or more. The chain uses TRBV29-1 and TRBJ2-7; no clear D. The CDR3 is 11 amino acids. Germline V lookup: CDR1 SQVTM, CDR2 ANQGSEA. V lost 4 bases to trimming and J lost 2 bases, with 6 bases between them. In nucleotides, the CDR3 is TGCAGCGTTGGGCTAGCCTACGAGCAGTACTTC. Protein product: CSVGLAYEQYF.

Many counts were recorded for this clonotype. The chain recombines TRBV28 with TRBJ1-2; D may be TRBD1 (5 bases). The germline V gene has CDR1 MDHEN and CDR2 SYDVKM. This CDR3 has 12 residues. Trimming left V 6 bases short and J 2 bases short, with 7 bases between. CDR3 sequence: CASRSGNYGYTF. CDR3 sequence (DNA): TGTGCCAGCAGATCAGGGAACTATGGCTACACCTTC.

This clonotype has a count of ten or more. The chain combines TRBV27 with TRBJ2-7; 10 bases map to TRBD2. V lost 5 bases and J lost 3; bases outside the gene matches: 10. This CDR3 is 16 amino acids long. Germline V CDR1 and CDR2: MNHEY, SMNVEV (reference sequence). The CDR3 here is CASSPRGLAEGYEQYF. In DNA, the CDR3 is TGTGCCAGCAGTCCCAGAGGACTAGCGGAAGGCTACGAGCAGTACTTC.

This clonotype was counted a few times. The chain is built from TRBV20-1 and TRBJ1-6, with 7 bases aligning to TRBD1. The J segment lost 1 base and the V segment lost 3 bases, leaving 3 bases of the junction unmatched. The germline gives CDR1 DFQATT, CDR2 SNEGSKA (reference sequence). CDR3 length equals 15 residues. CDR3 sequence: CSARTGLSYNSPLHF. The CDR3 DNA sequence: TGCAGTGCTAGGACAGGGTTGTCCTATAATTCACCCCTCCACTTT.

The chain couples TRBV30 to TRBJ2-3, with 8 bases fitting TRBD1. The junction had 2 bases not matched to a gene; V was cut back by 2 bases and J by 1 base. Per the germline V gene, CDR1 is GTSNPN and CDR2 is SVGIG (reference sequence). This CDR3 contains 14 residues. This CDR3 reads CAWSPGQGTDTQYF. CDR3 bases: TGTGCCTGGAGTCCGGGACAGGGCACAGATACGCAGTATTTT.

CDR3 loop: CASSLVNRESNQPQHF. As DNA, the CDR3 is TGTGCCAGCAGCTTAGTTAACAGGGAAAGCAATCAGCCCCAGCATTTT. The chain joins TRBV7-8 to TRBJ1-5, with TRBD1 as a possible D gene (6 bases). The CDR3 covers 16 residues. Looked up from germline, CDR1 is SGHVS and CDR2 is FQNEAQ. Trimming shortened V by 1 base and J by 1 base, and 11 bases separated the two germline ends. The full variable domain, with the rest looked up from reference TRBV7-8 and TRBJ1-5, is GAGVSQSPRYKVAKRGQDVALRCDPISGHVSLFWYQQALGQGPEFLTYFQNEAQLDKSGLPSDRFFAERPEGSVSTLKIQRTQQEDSAVYLCASSLVNRESNQPQHFGDGTRLSIL.

There are many counts of this clonotype. This chain uses TRBV29-1 with TRBJ2-5; 10 nucleotides match TRBD1. CDR1 SQVTM and CDR2 ANQGSEA come from the germline V gene. The CDR3 runs 14 residues. V trimming: 5 bases; J trimming: 4 bases; junction bases outside the gene matches: 7. The CDR3 nucleotides read TGCAGCGTTCCCCGGGACAGGGGTGGAGAGACCCAGTACTTC. Amino acids: CSVPRDRGGETQYF.

This clonotype was detected only a few times. The rearrangement joins TRBV10-3 to TRBJ2-1, with 9 nucleotides matching TRBD2. CDR1 is ENHRY and CDR2 is SYGVKD in the germline V gene. Trimming removed 9 bases from V and 8 bases from J; junction bases left unmatched: 11. CDR3 length equals 14 residues. The CDR3 here is CAILGTSRDDEQFF. The CDR3 DNA follows: TGTGCCATTCTCGGGACTAGCCGAGACGATGAGCAGTTCTTC.

This clonotype was counted ten times or more. V gene TRBV13 combines with J gene TRBJ1-1; 8 nucleotides align to TRBD1. The V segment lost 0 bases and the J segment 1 base; nucleotides outside the gene matches: 1. CDR3 size: 15 residues. Germline CDR1 and CDR2: PRHDT and FYEKMQ (reference sequence). CDR3 nucleotides: TGTGCCAGCAGCTTAGGCAGGGGGCGGAACACTGAAGCTTTCTTT. Its translation is CASSLGRGRNTEAFF.

With respect to this clonotype: Being one base from a much bigger clone, this may be a read error. The CDR3: CASSLSGEWSKQPQHF. The CDR3 DNA is TGTGCCAGCAGTTTATCGGGGGAGTGGAGCAAGCAGCCCCAGCATTTT. The chain couples TRBV28 to TRBJ1-5; D perhaps matches TRBD1 (5 bases). Germline CDR1 MDHEN, CDR2 SYDVKM. This CDR3 is 16 amino acids long. Full variable domain (rest looked up from reference TRBV28 and TRBJ1-5): DVKVTQSSRYLVKRTGEKVFLECVQDMDHENMFWYRQDPGLGLRLIYFSYDVKMKEKGDIPEGYSVSREKKERFSLILESASTNQTSMYLCASSLSGEWSKQPQHFGDGTRLSIL.

This clonotype showed up many times. The chain has TRBV7-2 and TRBJ2-2; TRBD1 matches at 7 bases. V shed 6 bases and J 5 bases; nucleotides not matched to a gene: 9. The CDR3 loop spans 15 amino acids. Germline V gene data show CDR1 as SGHTA and CDR2 as FQGNSA. The CDR3 sequence: CASSRTGDGTGELFF. The DNA of the CDR3 is TGTGCCAGCAGTCGTACAGGGGATGGGACCGGGGAGCTGTTTTTT.

This clonotype was counted ten times or more. The chain carries TRBV7-3 and TRBJ1-6; D is undetermined. The CDR3 covers 13 residues. Trimming removed 2 bases at V and 12 bases at J, with 11 bases between. Germline V gene data show CDR1 as SGHTA and CDR2 as FQGTGA. CDR3 region: CASSLVESGPLHF. The CDR3 region has the DNA TGTGCCAGCAGCTTAGTGGAGAGTGGACCCCTCCACTTT.

This clonotype was recorded many times. The chain is built from TRBV7-9 and TRBJ2-5, with no clear D. This CDR3 has 13 amino acids. Trimming removed 7 bases from V and 2 bases from J, with 11 bases in between. From germline, CDR1 is SEHNR and CDR2 FQNEAQ (reference sequence). CDR3 coding DNA: TGTGCCAGCACCCAAACAGAGCAAGAGACCCAGTACTTC. Its protein is CASTQTEQETQYF. Combining the CDR3 with reference TRBV7-9 and TRBJ2-5 gives the whole variable domain DTGVSQNPRHKITKRGQNVTFRCDPISEHNRLYWYRQTLGQGPEFLTYFQNEAQLEKSRLLSDRFSAERPKGSFSTLEIQRTEQGDSAMYLCASTQTEQETQYFGPGTRLLVL.

This clonotype was seen many times. This chain uses TRBV18 with TRBJ2-7; TRBD2 matches 7 bases. The CDR3 runs 14 residues. The V gene end was trimmed by 8 bases and the J gene end by 3 bases; junction bases not matched to a gene: 10. Per the germline V gene, CDR1 is KGHSH and CDR2 is LQKENI. The CDR3 protein is CASSPPGRSYEQYF. The CDR3 DNA follows: TGTGCCAGCAGTCCCCCCGGGAGGAGCTACGAGCAGTACTTC.

This clonotype has more than one count but fewer than ten. The chain joins TRBV28 to TRBJ2-5; D possibly matches TRBD1 or TRBD2 (5 bases each). V lost 2 bases to trimming and J lost 4 bases, with 11 bases between them. This CDR3 comprises 14 residues. CDR1 is MDHEN, CDR2 SYDVKM, per germline. CDR3 residues: CASSLGTLLETQYF. CDR3 in DNA: TGTGCCAGCAGTTTAGGGACGCTTTTAGAGACCCAGTACTTC.

The rearrangement uses TRBV7-8 and TRBJ1-4, with 7 positions matching TRBD1. There are 19 residues in the CDR3. Germline CDR1 reads SGHVS; CDR2 reads FQNEAQ. Trimming cost V 5 bases and J 0 bases; bases outside gene matches: 15. CDR3 loop: CASSPTHGQVLATNEKLFF. CDR3 DNA: TGTGCCAGCAGCCCCACCCACGGACAGGTCCTTGCAACTAATGAAAAACTGTTTTTT. The complete variable domain, with remaining parts taken from reference TRBV7-8 and TRBJ1-4, reads GAGVSQSPRYKVAKRGQDVALRCDPISGHVSLFWYQQALGQGPEFLTYFQNEAQLDKSGLPSDRFFAERPEGSVSTLKIQRTQQEDSAVYLCASSPTHGQVLATNEKLFFGSGTQLSVL.

This chain connects TRBV30 to TRBJ2-5; 11 bases fit TRBD1. Germline CDR1 GTSNPN, CDR2 SVGIG (reference sequence). The CDR3 contains 15 residues. With 3 bases clipped from V and 5 bases from J, the junction kept 8 bases outside the gene matches. The CDR3 region has the DNA TGTGCCTGGAGCCGCGGGGACAGGGGGATCGAGACCCAGTACTTC. It encodes CAWSRGDRGIETQYF.

This rearrangement joins TRBV13 to TRBJ2-2; 7 positions agree with TRBD1. Unmatched junction bases numbered 7, after V lost 1 base and J lost 5 bases. Germline lookup yields CDR1 PRHDT and CDR2 FYEKMQ (reference sequence). The CDR3 length is 16 residues. The CDR3 loop reads CASSLALSGGTGELFF. The CDR3 DNA is TGTGCCAGCAGCTTAGCCCTATCAGGGGGAACCGGGGAGCTGTTTTTT.

Of note for this clonotype: With a much larger clone just one base away, this may be a read error. This sequence joins TRBV18 and TRBJ2-7; D gene uncertain. The length of the CDR3 is 16 residues. From germline, CDR1 is KGHSH and CDR2 LQKENI. CDR3 region: CAGSDAPGALGVEQYF. As DNA, the CDR3 is TGTGCCGGCTCCGACGCACCAGGCGCCCTTGGGGTGGAGCAGTACTTC. Based on the CDR3 plus reference TRBV18 and TRBJ2-7, the full variable domain is NAGVMQNPRHLVRRRGQEARLRCSPMKGHSHVYWYRQLPEEGLKFMVYLQKENIIDESGMPKERFSAEFPKEGPSILRIQQVVRGDSAAYFCAGSDAPGALGVEQYFGPGTRLTVT.

This clonotype has just a few counts. The genes are TRBV4-1 and TRBJ1-1; D perhaps matches TRBD1 (6 bases). The CDR3 runs to 17 residues. CDR1 MGHRA and CDR2 YSYEKL come from the germline V gene. V shed 5 bases and J shed 5 bases, with 24 bases lying between them. CDR3 nucleotide sequence: TGCGCCAGCAGCTCCCAGCAGGGGCACACCGTTGGGACTGAAGCTTTCTTT. Protein: CASSSQQGHTVGTEAFF.

In this sample, this clonotype turned up many times. The gene calls are TRBV12-3 or TRBV12-4 and TRBJ2-7; TRBD2 might be the D (6 bases). V lost 5 bases, J lost 4 bases, and 9 bases lay in between. CDR3 size: 12 residues. In DNA, the CDR3 is TGTGCCAGCAGTGACGGAGGGTACGAGCAGTACTTC. It specifies CASSDGGYEQYF.

The V gene is TRBV18, the J gene TRBJ2-1; 10 positions match TRBD2. The V and J ends lost 1 base and 7 bases, in that order; junction bases with no gene match: 7. CDR1 is KGHSH and CDR2 is LQKENI in the germline V gene. The CDR3 contains 16 residues. The CDR3 reads CASSPRPSGSRNEQFF. As DNA, the CDR3 is TGTGCCAGCTCACCACGCCCTAGCGGGAGTCGGAATGAGCAGTTCTTC.

This clonotype was seen only a few times. The chain joins TRBV18 to TRBJ1-1, with 9 bases lining up with TRBD1. Per germline, CDR1 KGHSH and CDR2 LQKENI. The CDR3 covers 15 residues. The ends lost 5 bases at V and 2 bases at J; junction bases unmatched: 6. DNA of the CDR3: TGTGCCAGCTCATATGGGACAGGGTTAAACACTGAAGCTTTCTTT. Translating gives CASSYGTGLNTEAFF.

The V and J genes are TRBV6-1 and TRBJ1-2; TRBD1 matches at 8 bases. The CDR3 covers 13 residues. CDR1 and CDR2 from the germline V gene are MNHNS and SASEGT. With V trimmed by 5 bases and J by 8 bases, 7 bases remained unmatched. Here the CDR3 reads CASSTDRARGYTF. CDR3 DNA: TGTGCCAGCAGTACGGACAGGGCGCGCGGCTACACCTTC.

This clonotype was seen repeatedly, ten times or more. The chain combines TRBV7-8 with TRBJ2-2; D not certain. The CDR3 extends over 15 amino acids. V lost 5 bases to trimming and J lost 1 base, with 11 bases between them. Germline CDR1 and CDR2: SGHVS and FQNEAQ. The CDR3 nucleotides read TGTGCCAGCAGCCTAAGAGGAGTGAACACCGGGGAGCTGTTTTTT. This sequence encodes CASSLRGVNTGELFF.

To note about this clonotype: This may be a read error: a much more frequent sequence differs by one nucleotide. The chain is built from TRBV18 and TRBJ1-6; the D is unclear. Germline CDR1 and CDR2: KGHSH and LQKENI. Trimming removed 2 bases at V and 11 bases at J, with 16 bases between. CDR3 length: 15 residues. The CDR3 loop is CASSPEAGRDTPLHF. The CDR3 DNA sequence: TGTGCCAGCTCACCAGAGGCGGGCAGAGACACACCCCTCCACTTT.

In this sample, this clonotype turned up many times. This chain uses TRBV7-9 with TRBJ1-6; D remains ambiguous. CDR1 is SEHNR, CDR2 FQNEAQ, per germline (reference sequence). The V gene lost 7 bases and the J gene lost 6 bases, with 10 bases spanning the gap. CDR3 size: 13 residues. In DNA, the CDR3 is TGTGCCAGCAATGGGTTACCTAATTCACCCCTCCACTTT. As protein: CASNGLPNSPLHF.

This clonotype was recorded at least ten times. The rearrangement uses TRBV20-1 and TRBJ1-2; D uncertain. The germline V gene has CDR1 DFQATT and CDR2 SNEGSKA (reference sequence). The length of the CDR3 is 13 residues. With 2 bases removed from V and 5 bases from J, the gap between germline ends came to 12 bases. CDR3 in amino acids: CSARQDTLYGYTF. The CDR3 DNA reads TGCAGTGCTAGACAGGATACCCTTTATGGCTACACCTTC.